The 23 T cell receptor beta chains below were found in one sample sequenced in a study of blood T cells in healthy people across ages. A second PCR of about 7 to 12 cycles used a sample-barcoded 5' primer and a J-beta primer mix. A single record per CDR3 protein comes from TCRdb applying MiXCR to the 5' RACE reads. The table lists hundreds of thousands of distinct CDR3 sequences, about 56% of them singletons. Material: blood. These receptors all come from a middle-aged man in good health.

V gene TRBV5-6 combines with J gene TRBJ2-5; D unresolved. Trimming took off 4 bases at V and 6 bases at J, with 7 bases between the two ends. Per the germline V gene, CDR1 is SGHDT and CDR2 is YYEEEE. CDR3 length equals 11 residues. In DNA form, the CDR3 reads TGTGCCAGCAGCCGGTCGCAGACCCAGTACTTC. Amino acids: CASSRSQTQYF.

This clonotype was seen a single time. V is TRBV28 and J is TRBJ2-7, with TRBD2 matching 8 bases. CDR1 is MDHEN, CDR2 SYDVKM, per germline. The CDR3 length is 15 residues. After removal of 4 bases from V and 4 bases from J, the junction contained 9 bases not matched to a gene. This CDR3 is CASSYGTRAGYEQYF. CDR3 sequence (DNA): TGTGCCAGCAGTTACGGGACTAGGGCCGGTTACGAGCAGTACTTC. The whole variable domain, filled in from reference TRBV28 and TRBJ2-7, reads DVKVTQSSRYLVKRTGEKVFLECVQDMDHENMFWYRQDPGLGLRLIYFSYDVKMKEKGDIPEGYSVSREKKERFSLILESASTNQTSMYLCASSYGTRAGYEQYFGPGTRLTVT.

This clonotype appeared once. This chain links TRBV10-3 with TRBJ2-7, with 7 bases fitting TRBD1. The CDR3 consists of 17 residues. The V and J ends lost 0 bases and 2 bases, in that order; junction bases with no gene match: 10. Germline assignment: CDR1 ENHRY and CDR2 SYGVKD. The CDR3 sequence is CAISESRGTGQPYEQYF. CDR3 in DNA: TGTGCCATCAGTGAGTCCCGGGGAACGGGACAGCCCTACGAGCAGTACTTC.

This rearrangement joins TRBV7-2 to TRBJ2-2; D unresolved. V shed 1 base and J shed 8 bases, with 11 bases lying between them. The length of the CDR3 is 14 residues. CDR1 is SGHTA and CDR2 is FQGNSA in the germline V gene. The CDR3 DNA reads TGTGCCAGCAGCTTAGACGGCCCCCCGGGGGAGCTGTTTTTT. It translates to CASSLDGPPGELFF.

This clonotype was seen a handful of times. The V call is TRBV10-3, the J call TRBJ1-2; D remains unclear. This CDR3 region has 13 residues. Trimming removed 2 bases from V and 3 bases from J, with 7 bases in between. The germline V gene has CDR1 ENHRY and CDR2 SYGVKD. The CDR3 protein is CAISESNHYGYTF. The DNA for the CDR3 is TGTGCCATCAGTGAGAGTAATCACTATGGCTACACCTTC.

CDR3 coding DNA: TGCAGCGTTGAAGGCTTGGGAGCCTTAAACACCGGGGAGCTGTTTTTT. It yields the protein CSVEGLGALNTGELFF. The chain has TRBV29-1 and TRBJ2-2; a weak D match, TRBD2 (5 bases). V gave up 1 base and J gave up 2 bases, with 14 bases separating them. The length of the CDR3 is 16 residues. Germline lookup yields CDR1 SQVTM and CDR2 ANQGSEA.

As for this clonotype: The germline gene is not matched at one end of the junction; a read error may be the cause. CDR3 amino acids: CVSAGTGAYEQYF. CDR3 DNA sequence: TGTGTCAGCGCCGGGACAGGGGCCTACGAGCAGTACTTC. The rearrangement uses TRBV2 and TRBJ2-7, with 10 bases identical to TRBD1. CDR3 size: 13 residues. From germline, CDR1 is SNHLY and CDR2 FYNNEI.

The V call is TRBV27, the J call TRBJ2-3, with unresolved D. V lost 6 bases and J 1 base, leaving 20 bases between the germline ends. In germline, CDR1 is MNHEY, CDR2 SMNVEV (reference sequence). CDR3 length: 17 residues. CDR3 coding DNA: TGTGCCAGCAGGATACTGTGGCTAGGTGCTGGCACAGATACGCAGTATTTT. Translating gives CASRILWLGAGTDTQYF.

In its sample, this clonotype was seen a few times. V usage is TRBV11-2 and J usage is TRBJ2-5, with D maybe TRBD2 (6 bases). The last part of the DNA fits TRBJ2-7 better; the J call may be wrong. The CDR3 is 16 residues long. In germline, CDR1 is SGHAT, CDR2 FQNNGV. CDR3 loop: CASSPWWRGQSYEQYF. CDR3 DNA: TGTGCCAGCAGCCCATGGTGGAGGGGTCAATCCTACGAGCAGTACTTC.

This rearrangement joins TRBV20-1 to TRBJ2-4; TRBD2 matches 7 bases. Near its end, the DNA agrees better with TRBJ2-5, so the J call may be wrong. This CDR3 spans 17 amino acids. The germline V gene has CDR1 DFQATT and CDR2 SNEGSKA (reference sequence). The CDR3, as DNA: TGCAGTGCTAGAGATGGGGTCAGTGGACTAGGCCAAGAGACCCAGTACTTC. It codes for CSARDGVSGLGQETQYF.

In its sample, this clonotype was seen a few times. The chain links TRBV6-5 to TRBJ2-7; D might be TRBD1 or TRBD2, each matching 5 bases. CDR1 is MNHEY, CDR2 SVGAGI, per germline. The CDR3 loop spans 14 amino acids. V was pared by 6 bases and J by 3 bases, with 15 bases between. CDR3 DNA: TGTGCCAGCAGCCCCGGGACCGACTACTACGAGCAGTACTTC. Protein sequence: CASSPGTDYYEQYF.

The count of this clonotype is one. The chain links TRBV5-5 to TRBJ1-4; no reliable D call. CDR1 SGHKS and CDR2 YYEKEE come from the germline V gene (reference sequence). The CDR3 loop spans 16 amino acids. V shed 4 bases and J shed 2 bases, with 15 bases lying between them. The CDR3 protein is CASSPPRRETNEKLFF. The DNA of the CDR3 is TGTGCCAGCAGCCCACCAAGGAGGGAGACTAATGAAAAACTGTTTTTT.

The chain links TRBV2 to TRBJ1-2, with unresolved D. CDR3 length: 12 amino acids. V lost 4 bases and J lost 5, with 8 bases in between. Per germline, CDR1 SNHLY and CDR2 FYNNEI. CDR3 nucleotide sequence: TGTGCCAGCAGTGGGGGAGAGTATGGCTACACCTTC. It codes for CASSGGEYGYTF.

This clonotype was counted ten times or more. The chain uses TRBV28 and TRBJ2-4; tentatively, D is TRBD1 or TRBD2 (5 bases each). Deletions cut 5 bases from V and 6 bases from J, with 17 bases between. The CDR3 consists of 15 residues. Germline CDR1 is MDHEN and CDR2 is SYDVKM. CDR3 amino acids: CASSPRDGRLNIQYF. The CDR3 DNA follows: TGTGCCAGCAGTCCAAGGGACGGCCGCCTAAACATTCAGTACTTC. The variable domain in full, with the rest retrieved from reference TRBV28 and TRBJ2-4, is DVKVTQSSRYLVKRTGEKVFLECVQDMDHENMFWYRQDPGLGLRLIYFSYDVKMKEKGDIPEGYSVSREKKERFSLILESASTNQTSMYLCASSPRDGRLNIQYFGAGTRLSVL.

The gene calls are TRBV11-1 and TRBJ1-6; 11 bases are shared with TRBD1. Germline assignment: CDR1 SGHAT and CDR2 FQDESV (reference sequence). The CDR3 extends over 14 amino acids. J was trimmed by 12 bases and V by 5 bases; bases with no gene match: 6. The CDR3 is CASSAGTGGIPLHF. CDR3 nucleotide sequence: TGTGCCAGCAGCGCCGGGACAGGGGGTATACCCCTCCACTTT.

This clonotype came up a few times. This sequence joins TRBV7-9 and TRBJ2-3; D is uncertain. The length of the CDR3 is 16 residues. CDR1 is SEHNR and CDR2 is FQNEAQ in the germline V gene (reference sequence). Trimming shortened V by 5 bases and J by 3 bases, and 18 bases separated the two germline ends. The CDR3, as DNA: TGTGCCAGCAGCCACTTCTCAAGCCCTGATACAGATACGCAGTATTTT. It is translated as CASSHFSSPDTDTQYF.

In this sample, this clonotype turned up many times. This chain connects TRBV4-3 to TRBJ2-4, with 7 bases identical to TRBD2. The CDR3 has 14 amino acids. Germline CDR1 is LGHNA and CDR2 is YSLEER. V gave up 1 base and J gave up 8 bases; unmatched junction bases: 5. CDR3 DNA: TGCGCCAGCAGCCAAGTGGGCGGGAGTTACATTCAGTACTTC. It is translated as CASSQVGGSYIQYF.

The J gene is TRBJ2-5, the V gene TRBV20-1; 7 bases agree with TRBD1. J gave up 4 bases and V 3 bases, and 8 bases lay outside the gene matches. CDR1 is DFQATT, CDR2 SNEGSKA, per germline (reference sequence). The CDR3 consists of 14 residues. In DNA, the CDR3 is TGCAGTGCTAGTGGCCAGGGGGTTTTAGAGACCCAGTACTTC. Amino acids: CSASGQGVLETQYF.

The chain recombines TRBV20-1 with TRBJ2-5; 8 bases line up with TRBD2. The J segment lost 7 bases and the V segment lost 8 bases, leaving 12 bases of the junction unmatched. The CDR3 runs 13 residues. Germline assignment: CDR1 DFQATT and CDR2 SNEGSKA (reference sequence). CDR3 in amino acids: CSTKASGPGTQYF. The CDR3 DNA reads TGCAGTACTAAGGCTAGCGGGCCGGGGACCCAGTACTTC.

This clonotype has a handful of counts. The chain joins TRBV9 to TRBJ2-7; 14 bases are a match to TRBD2. The ends lost 3 bases at V and 10 bases at J; junction bases unmatched: 6. The length of the CDR3 is 14 residues. Germline values: CDR1 SGDLS, CDR2 YYNGEE. The CDR3, as DNA: TGTGCCAGCAGCGCGGGACTAGCGGGGGAGGTCCAGTACTTC. Encoded protein: CASSAGLAGEVQYF.

The V gene is TRBV5-1, the J gene TRBJ2-3, with 10 positions matching TRBD1. The CDR3 is 18 residues long. V shed 4 bases and J 6 bases; nucleotides not matched to a gene: 17. Germline V gene sequence: CDR1 SGHRS, CDR2 YFSETQ. CDR3 residues: CASSPGVGQGREVDTQYF. The CDR3 DNA sequence: TGCGCCAGCAGCCCCGGAGTGGGACAGGGGAGGGAAGTGGATACGCAGTATTTT.

This sequence joins TRBV7-9 and TRBJ2-3; TRBD1 agrees at 7 bases. The junction had 8 bases not matched to a gene; V was cut back by 5 bases and J by 6 bases. Germline CDR1 SEHNR, CDR2 FQNEAQ (reference sequence). The CDR3 runs 14 residues. The CDR3 DNA reads as TGTGCCAGCAGCCAGAAGGGGGCAGGGGATACGCAGTATTTT. Its protein product is CASSQKGAGDTQYF.

This chain uses TRBV11-3 with TRBJ1-4; D possibly corresponds to TRBD1 (6 bases). CDR1 and CDR2 from the germline V gene are SGHNT and YENEEA. Trimming stripped 5 bases from V and 8 bases from J, with 12 bases between. This CDR3 comprises 13 residues. The CDR3 DNA follows: TGTGCCAGCAGCAGACAGGCGGAAGAAAAACTGTTTTTT. Protein product: CASSRQAEEKLFF.